These 31 T cell receptor beta chains originate from one sample sequenced in a study of blood T cell repertoires in COVID-19. Generated by immunoSEQ multiplex PCR, the TCRdb table keeps only in-frame clones and is missing some. The data hold 250,000 to 300,000 clones, with around 82% observed a single time. The sequenced material came from PBMCs or T cells enriched from blood (not recorded which). These receptors came from a man aged 50 or older who had recovered from COVID-19.

This clone was observed a single time. The CDR3 region has the DNA TGCGCCAGCAGCCAATTCCTTGGACAGGGCAGTGGCTACACCTTC. Amino acid sequence: CASSQFLGQGSGYTF. This chain connects TRBV4-3 to TRBJ1-2; TRBD1 matches at 8 bases. This CDR3 comprises 15 residues. Germline V gene data show CDR1 as LGHNA and CDR2 as YSLEER. The V and J ends lost 2 bases and 7 bases, in that order; junction bases with no gene match: 9.

This chain uses TRBV29-1 with TRBJ2-5; a possible D gene is TRBD1 (6 bases). V lost 4 bases and J lost 5, with 11 bases in between. This CDR3 spans 12 amino acids. From germline, CDR1 is SQVTM and CDR2 ANQGSEA. CDR3 sequence (DNA): TGCAGCGTTGTTGAGGGGGTGGAGACCCAGTACTTC. Its translation: CSVVEGVETQYF.

This sequence joins TRBV3-1 (or the pseudogene TRBV3-2) and TRBJ2-7; 8 bases line up with TRBD1. This CDR3 spans 17 amino acids. Germline assignment: CDR1 LGHDT and CDR2 YNNKEL (reference sequence). V shed 0 bases and J 7 bases; nucleotides not matched to a gene: 14. The CDR3: CASSQESRQGPPWEQYF. Written as DNA, the CDR3 is TGTGCCAGCAGCCAAGAATCGAGACAGGGGCCACCGTGGGAGCAGTACTTC.

The chain is built from TRBV5-1 and TRBJ2-3; D is undetermined. The length of the CDR3 is 13 residues. Germline loops: CDR1 SGHRS, CDR2 YFSETQ. V lost 1 base and J lost 8, with 11 bases in between. CDR3 sequence reads: CASSLRETGTQYF. In DNA form, the CDR3 reads TGCGCCAGCAGCTTGAGAGAAACTGGTACGCAGTATTTT.

This clone has just a few counts. The chain is built from TRBV19 and TRBJ2-1; 8 nucleotides agree with TRBD2. V trimming: 3 bases; J trimming: 9 bases; junction bases outside the gene matches: 19. Germline V lookup: CDR1 LNHDA, CDR2 SQIVND (reference sequence). The CDR3 contains 18 residues. This CDR3 is CASSISVRTGGSFAEQFF. The CDR3, as DNA: TGTGCCAGTAGTATCTCAGTTCGAACGGGAGGGTCTTTCGCTGAGCAGTTCTTC.

The chain employs TRBV29-1 and TRBJ2-1; the D is unclear. CDR1 is SQVTM, CDR2 ANQGSEA, per germline. V gave up 3 bases and J gave up 0 bases, with 9 bases separating them. This CDR3 contains 14 residues. DNA for the CDR3: TGCAGCGTTGAGAGCTACAGCTCCTACAATGAGCAGTTCTTC. Its translation: CSVESYSSYNEQFF.

This chain joins TRBV3-1 (or the pseudogene TRBV3-2) and TRBJ2-2, with 11 nucleotides matching TRBD1. V was clipped by 0 bases and J by 6 bases; unmatched bases: 6. CDR1 is LGHDT and CDR2 is YNNKEL in the germline V gene (reference sequence). This CDR3 spans 17 amino acids. The CDR3 reads CASSQEWDRGVAGELFF. CDR3 DNA sequence: TGTGCCAGCAGCCAAGAATGGGACAGGGGGGTGGCCGGGGAGCTGTTTTTT.

The rearrangement uses TRBV20-1 and TRBJ1-2; D call uncertain. Between the trimmed V and J ends, which lost 3 bases and 8 bases, there was a span of 10 bases. This CDR3 comprises 11 residues. Germline lookup yields CDR1 DFQATT and CDR2 SNEGSKA (reference sequence). Written as DNA, the CDR3 is TGCAGTGCTAGGGGCCTTGAGGGCTACACCTTC. It translates to CSARGLEGYTF.

V is TRBV9 and J is TRBJ2-7; 9 bases agree with TRBD1. CDR3 length: 17 amino acids. Germline V lookup: CDR1 SGDLS, CDR2 YYNGEE. The V and J ends lost 0 bases and 6 bases, in that order; junction bases with no gene match: 13. In DNA form, the CDR3 reads TGTGCCAGCAGCGTAGCTGGGGAACGGGACAGGGAGTCCGAGCAGTACTTC. Residues: CASSVAGERDRESEQYF.

The chain joins TRBV7-9 to TRBJ2-5; TRBD1 matches 7 bases. J was trimmed by 5 bases and V by 4 bases; bases with no gene match: 10. Germline loops: CDR1 SEHNR, CDR2 FQNEAQ (reference sequence). There are 15 residues in the CDR3. In DNA form, the CDR3 reads TGTGCCAGCAGCTCCGACAGGGAATGGGAGGAGACCCAGTACTTC. Translation gives CASSSDREWEETQYF.

V gene TRBV5-1 combines with J gene TRBJ2-2; 11 nucleotides line up with TRBD2. This CDR3 comprises 15 residues. The J segment lost 1 base and the V segment lost 4 bases, leaving 0 bases of the junction unmatched. Germline CDR1 SGHRS, CDR2 YFSETQ. The CDR3 sequence: CASSTSGRNTGELFF. The CDR3, as DNA: TGCGCCAGCAGCACTAGCGGGAGGAACACCGGGGAGCTGTTTTTT.

The chain employs TRBV5-4 and TRBJ1-2, with 12 positions matching TRBD1. Per the germline V gene, CDR1 is SGHNT and CDR2 is YYREEE (reference sequence). Losses at the gene ends were 2 bases for V and 7 bases for J; bases not matched to a gene: 6. The CDR3 loop spans 15 amino acids. The CDR3 DNA follows: TGTGCCAGCAGCTTCCGGGACAGGGGGCGTCTTGGCTACACCTTC. It is translated as CASSFRDRGRLGYTF.

V and J are TRBV30 and TRBJ1-6, with 8 nucleotides matching TRBD1. After removal of 2 bases from V and 6 bases from J, the junction contained 6 bases not matched to a gene. CDR1 and CDR2 from the germline V gene are GTSNPN and SVGIG (reference sequence). The CDR3 spans 15 residues. CDR3 amino acids: CAWSSEDRANSPLHF. The DNA of the CDR3 is TGTGCCTGGAGTTCGGAGGACAGGGCTAATTCACCCCTCCACTTT.

At least ten counts were recorded for this clone. The chain is built from TRBV2 and TRBJ2-2; D is possibly TRBD2 (6 bases). Germline loops: CDR1 SNHLY, CDR2 FYNNEI. The CDR3 consists of 13 residues. The ends were cut back, 8 bases at V and 0 bases at J, with 7 bases in the middle. The CDR3 DNA is TGTGCCAGCGCGGGGTCGAACACCGGGGAGCTGTTTTTT. The encoded protein is CASAGSNTGELFF. Looking up the rest from reference TRBV2 and TRBJ2-2 gives the full variable domain: EPEVTQTPSHQVTQMGQEVILRCVPISNHLYFYWYRQILGQKVEFLVSFYNNEISEKSEIFDDQFSVERPDGSNFTLKIRSTKLEDSAMYFCASAGSNTGELFFGEGSRLTVL.

The J gene is TRBJ2-5, the V gene TRBV7-2, with TRBD1 matching over 10 bases. This CDR3 has 16 amino acids. Germline V gene data show CDR1 as SGHTA and CDR2 as FQGNSA. The V segment lost 5 bases and the J segment 1 base; nucleotides outside the gene matches: 7. As DNA, the CDR3 is TGTGCCAGCAGCCACGGGGACAGGGGACTCCAAGAGACCCAGTACTTC. As protein: CASSHGDRGLQETQYF.

The chain joins TRBV21-1 to TRBJ1-5; the table calls TRBD1, which could not be checked here. TRBV21-1 is a known pseudogene. The length of the CDR3 is 14 residues. The CDR3 bases are TGTGCCAGCAGCAAACAGGGTCGCAGTCAGCCCCAGCATTTT. Translating it yields CASSKQGRSQPQHF.

J is TRBJ2-7 and V is TRBV3-1 (or the pseudogene TRBV3-2); a weak D match, TRBD2 (5 bases). The V gene lost 1 base and the J gene lost 3 bases, with 13 bases spanning the gap. This CDR3 spans 15 amino acids. The germline V gene has CDR1 LGHDT and CDR2 YNNKEL (reference sequence). CDR3 region: CASSQAGGSSYEQYF. In nucleotides, the CDR3 is TGTGCCAGCAGCCAAGCCGGAGGAAGTAGCTACGAGCAGTACTTC.

This clone was found once. This chain connects TRBV11-3 to TRBJ2-3; 7 positions match TRBD2. CDR3 length: 15 residues. Germline trimming cut 7 bases from V and 6 bases from J; bases unmatched to any gene: 13. Looked up from germline, CDR1 is SGHNT and CDR2 is YENEEA. CDR3 DNA: TGTGCCAGCACCACATCCCGCGGGAGTGTGGATACGCAGTATTTT. Protein sequence: CASTTSRGSVDTQYF.

The V call is TRBV6-5, the J call TRBJ1-1, with D perhaps TRBD1 (6 bases). V was trimmed by 7 bases and J by 5 bases, leaving 8 bases between them. The length of the CDR3 is 11 residues. CDR1 MNHEY and CDR2 SVGAGI come from the germline V gene. CDR3 in DNA: TGTGCCAGCACAACAGGGACTGAAGCTTTCTTT. Its protein product is CASTTGTEAFF.

This clone was seen just once. This chain joins TRBV7-9 and TRBJ2-7; 7 positions match TRBD1. The germline gives CDR1 SEHNR, CDR2 FQNEAQ (reference sequence). The CDR3 contains 14 residues. V was clipped by 6 bases and J by 2 bases; unmatched bases: 7. The CDR3 region has the DNA TGTGCCAGCAGAACTAACAGGGGACCCTACGAGCAGTACTTC. Amino acid sequence: CASRTNRGPYEQYF.

V is TRBV7-8 and J is TRBJ2-2; perhaps TRBD1 as D (6 bases). The CDR3 length is 16 residues. Germline CDR1 is SGHVS and CDR2 is FQNEAQ. V shed 5 bases and J shed 2 bases, with 15 bases lying between them. CDR3 DNA sequence: TGTGCCAGCAGCCCCGGACAGCCGATAAACACCGGGGAGCTGTTTTTT. This encodes CASSPGQPINTGELFF.

The rearrangement links TRBV11-2 to TRBJ2-7; 7 nucleotides line up with TRBD1. Trimming at V came to 4 bases and at J to 0 bases, leaving 6 bases not matched to a gene. The CDR3 totals 15 residues. Germline V lookup: CDR1 SGHAT, CDR2 FQNNGV. CDR3 loop: CASSSPGTASYEQYF. CDR3 nucleotide sequence: TGTGCCAGCAGCTCTCCAGGGACAGCCTCCTACGAGCAGTACTTC.

This clone has only one observation. V and J are TRBV7-9 and TRBJ2-3; TRBD2 matches 8 bases. The CDR3 runs 18 residues. Germline V CDR1 and CDR2: SEHNR, FQNEAQ (reference sequence). V lost 5 bases, J lost 2 bases, and 15 bases stayed unmatched. This chain's CDR3 is CASSPPPVLAGDTDTQYF. The CDR3 DNA reads as TGTGCCAGCAGCCCTCCGCCGGTCCTAGCGGGCGACACAGATACGCAGTATTTT.

The genes are TRBV5-6 and TRBJ2-2; TRBD2 matches at 10 bases. The CDR3 spans 15 residues. The V and J ends lost 6 bases and 3 bases, in that order; junction bases with no gene match: 5. Germline CDR1 reads SGHDT; CDR2 reads YYEEEE. The CDR3 DNA reads TGTGCCAGCATTAAGCGGGGGGGATACACCGGGGAGCTGTTTTTT. This encodes CASIKRGGYTGELFF. The whole variable domain, filled in from reference TRBV5-6 and TRBJ2-2, reads DAGVTQSPTHLIKTRGQQVTLRCSPKSGHDTVSWYQQALGQGPQFIFQYYEEEERQRGNFPDRFSGHQFPNYSSELNVNALLLGDSALYLCASIKRGGYTGELFFGEGSRLTVL.

This clone showed up just once. This chain uses TRBV5-1 with TRBJ2-5; 7 bases match TRBD1. The ends lost 2 bases at V and 5 bases at J; junction bases unmatched: 9. Germline assignment: CDR1 SGHRS and CDR2 YFSETQ. This CDR3 comprises 15 residues. The CDR3 bases are TGCGCCAGCAGCTTCAACCACAGGGGTGGGGAGACCCAGTACTTC. It encodes CASSFNHRGGETQYF.

The chain recombines TRBV21-1 with TRBJ2-7; whether TRBD1, the table's D call, matches the DNA was not checked. TRBV21-1 represents a pseudogene. The CDR3 length is 16 residues. The CDR3 is CASSKELRTASYEQYF. The CDR3 DNA is TGTGCCAGCAGCAAAGAATTGCGGACAGCATCCTACGAGCAGTACTTC.

The chain is built from TRBV4-1 and TRBJ2-5; perhaps TRBD1 as D (5 bases). Trimming pared 1 base from V and 4 bases from J, leaving 13 bases between. The CDR3 consists of 15 residues. Per germline, CDR1 MGHRA and CDR2 YSYEKL. The CDR3 loop is CASSQVVGVGETQYF. CDR3 sequence (DNA): TGCGCCAGCAGCCAAGTCGTAGGGGTTGGAGAGACCCAGTACTTC.

The chain has TRBV5-4 and TRBJ1-4; tentative D call: TRBD1 (6 bases). The germline gives CDR1 SGHNT, CDR2 YYREEE (reference sequence). The V end lost 3 bases, the J end lost 5 bases, and 14 bases lay between the germline ends. The CDR3 is 15 residues long. CDR3 sequence (DNA): TGTGCCAGCAGCTGGGCCCGGGACAAAAATGAAAAACTGTTTTTT. This encodes CASSWARDKNEKLFF.

The gene calls are TRBV28 and TRBJ2-3, with TRBD2 matching over 10 bases. The germline V gene encodes CDR1 MDHEN and CDR2 SYDVKM. Germline trimming cut 6 bases from V and 1 base from J; bases unmatched to any gene: 4. The CDR3 is 15 amino acids. This CDR3 reads CASSPSGRGTDTQYF. CDR3 in DNA: TGTGCCAGCAGCCCTAGCGGGAGAGGCACAGATACGCAGTATTTT. Full variable domain (remainder filled in from reference TRBV28 and TRBJ2-3): DVKVTQSSRYLVKRTGEKVFLECVQDMDHENMFWYRQDPGLGLRLIYFSYDVKMKEKGDIPEGYSVSREKKERFSLILESASTNQTSMYLCASSPSGRGTDTQYFGPGTRLTVL.

This clone was seen once. The rearrangement uses TRBV27 and TRBJ2-1, with 7 bases fitting TRBD1. The CDR3 is 15 amino acids. V shed 5 bases and J 1 base; nucleotides not matched to a gene: 5. The germline CDR1 and CDR2 sequences are MNHEY and SMNVEV (reference sequence). This chain's CDR3 is CASSPRDSSYNEQFF. The CDR3 nucleotides are TGTGCCAGCAGTCCACGGGACAGTTCCTACAATGAGCAGTTCTTC.

V and J are TRBV24-1 and TRBJ1-1; D gene ambiguous. The CDR3 covers 11 residues. V lost 9 bases and J lost 1, with 5 bases in between. CDR1 is KGHDR, CDR2 SFDVKD, per germline. The CDR3 reads CATPRNTEAFF. As DNA, the CDR3 is TGTGCCACCCCTCGGAACACTGAAGCTTTCTTT.